This TCR beta chain was recorded in a study of T cell clonality in common variable immunodeficiency. Study-level findings and limits: TCRbeta clonality was increased in CVID versus healthy controls.

The CDR3 loop spans 16 amino acids. Trimming at V came to 6 bases and at J to 4 bases, leaving 10 bases not matched to a gene. CDR1 SNHLY and CDR2 FYNNEI come from the germline V gene. This clone was detected many times. Its cognate antigen is unknown. The read halts 3 residues ahead of the CDR3 end, with the missing end drawn from the germline J gene. The data were produced by immunoSEQ multiplex PCR, yet TCRdb's version contains in-frame clones alone and is incomplete. The sample presents about 52,000 clones, none singletons. Heparinized whole blood, roughly 5 to 8 ml, came from each donor. Sample: peripheral blood mononuclear cells. This TCR was sampled from a person aged 18 to 70 in good health. This chain uses TRBV2 with TRBJ2-2, with TRBD1 matching 8 bases. CDR3 bases read: TGTGCCAGCAGCTGGGTGGGACAGGTTATCACCGGGGAG. Amino acids: CASSWVGQVITGE. Given in full, the CDR3 is CASSWVGQVITGELFF.